These 31 T cell receptor beta chains were all obtained from the same sample, sequenced in a study of blood T cell repertoires in COVID-19. Libraries were prepared by immunoSEQ multiplex PCR; TCRdb keeps only in-frame clonotypes and omits some of them. The table records roughly 260,000 clones, over 75% of them present only once. The specimen sequenced was peripheral blood. These receptors were collected from a woman aged 50 to 60 with acute or convalescent COVID-19.

This clone turned up a few times. The chain employs TRBV6-2 or TRBV6-3 and TRBJ2-2; 7 nucleotides match TRBD2. V lost 0 bases to trimming and J lost 5 bases; unmatched junction nucleotides: 6. There are 16 residues in the CDR3. Germline CDR1 is MNHEY and CDR2 is SVGEGT. CDR3 sequence (DNA): TGTGCCAGCAGTTACTCAGGCGGGAGTAGGACCGGGGAGCTGTTTTTT. Translating gives CASSYSGGSRTGELFF.

The V call is TRBV24-1, the J call TRBJ1-2; D is uncertain. Germline assignment: CDR1 KGHDR and CDR2 SFDVKD. The CDR3 consists of 15 residues. V was pared by 3 bases and J by 0 bases, with 10 bases between. The CDR3 sequence is CATSDPRVSNYGYTF. CDR3 sequence (DNA): TGTGCCACCAGTGATCCGCGGGTCTCTAACTATGGCTACACCTTC.

The chain recombines TRBV30 with TRBJ2-1, with TRBD2 matching 8 bases. The CDR3 has 19 amino acids. CDR1 is GTSNPN and CDR2 is SVGIG in the germline V gene (reference sequence). The J segment lost 0 bases and the V segment lost 1 base, leaving 14 bases of the junction unmatched. In nucleotides, the CDR3 is TGTGCCTGGAGTGGGGGCCTAGCGGGTCTCGTGAGCTCCTACAATGAGCAGTTCTTC. Amino acids: CAWSGGLAGLVSSYNEQFF.

The chain joins TRBV18 to TRBJ1-5; the match to TRBD1 covers 8 bases. V shed 0 bases, J shed 5 bases, and the junction held 12 bases outside the gene matches. Germline assignment: CDR1 KGHSH and CDR2 LQKENI. This CDR3 comprises 18 residues. The CDR3 spells CASSPPGQGAFSDQPQHF. As DNA, the CDR3 is TGTGCCAGCTCACCACCGGGGCAGGGGGCTTTCTCCGATCAGCCCCAGCATTTT.

The V and J genes are TRBV2 and TRBJ1-5, with a possible D match to TRBD1 (6 bases). With 5 bases removed from V and 1 base from J, the gap between germline ends came to 12 bases. The CDR3 spans 15 residues. The V gene's germline CDR1 is SNHLY and CDR2 FYNNEI. The CDR3 sequence is CASSFQGISNQPQHF. CDR3 nucleotides: TGTGCCAGCAGTTTTCAGGGGATAAGCAATCAGCCCCAGCATTTT.

The V and J genes are TRBV7-8 and TRBJ1-5; 11 positions agree with TRBD1. Germline V gene data show CDR1 as SGHVS and CDR2 as FQNEAQ. V was pared by 3 bases and J by 4 bases, with 5 bases of the junction left unmatched. The CDR3 extends over 16 amino acids. DNA for the CDR3: TGTGCCAGCAGCTTTGCCGGGACAGGGGGGAATCAGCCCCAGCATTTT. The encoded protein is CASSFAGTGGNQPQHF.

This chain joins TRBV19 and TRBJ2-2, with D possibly TRBD1 on 5 matching bases. V was pared by 5 bases and J by 6 bases, with 16 bases between. In germline, CDR1 is LNHDA, CDR2 SQIVND (reference sequence). The CDR3 contains 15 residues. This CDR3 is CASSLIQGWSGELFF. For the CDR3, the DNA is TGTGCCAGTAGTCTAATCCAGGGATGGTCCGGGGAGCTGTTTTTT.

The chain combines TRBV9 with TRBJ1-2; 10 bases are a match to TRBD1. This CDR3 contains 16 residues. Germline V gene data show CDR1 as SGDLS and CDR2 as YYNGEE. With V trimmed by 0 bases and J by 4 bases, 6 bases remained unmatched. DNA of the CDR3: TGTGCCAGCAGCGTAGGAACTGGGACAGGGGCCTATGGCTACACCTTC. Its translation is CASSVGTGTGAYGYTF. Using reference TRBV9 and TRBJ1-2 for the parts outside the CDR3, the full variable domain is DSGVTQTPKHLITATGQRVTLRCSPRSGDLSVYWYQQSLDQGLQFLIQYYNGEERAKGNILERFSAQQFPDLHSELNLSSLELGDSALYFCASSVGTGTGAYGYTFGSGTRLTVV.

This clone has a single count. The chain recombines TRBV29-1 with TRBJ2-7, with 13 bases identical to TRBD2. With 8 bases clipped from V and 2 bases from J, the junction kept 3 bases outside the gene matches. The CDR3 contains 13 residues. Germline loops: CDR1 SQVTM, CDR2 ANQGSEA. The CDR3 nucleotides are TGCAGCACCGGGACTAGCGGGACCTACGAGCAGTACTTC. It yields the protein CSTGTSGTYEQYF.

The gene calls are TRBV24-1 and TRBJ1-1; unclear D gene. Trimming pared 7 bases from V and 1 base from J, leaving 9 bases between. Germline CDR1 KGHDR, CDR2 SFDVKD. The CDR3 contains 13 residues. The CDR3 DNA sequence: TGTGCCACCAGGACACAATCGAACACTGAAGCTTTCTTT. It translates to CATRTQSNTEAFF.

This sequence joins TRBV14 and TRBJ1-2, with 9 positions matching TRBD1. The CDR3 consists of 13 residues. Germline assignment: CDR1 SGHDN and CDR2 FVKESK. V gave up 1 base and J gave up 6 bases; unmatched junction bases: 0. Written as DNA, the CDR3 is TGTGCCAGCAGCCAAGGACAGGGGGATGGCTACACCTTC. Protein product: CASSQGQGDGYTF.

V usage is TRBV27 and J usage is TRBJ1-3, with D possibly matching TRBD1 (6 bases). Trimming shortened V by 8 bases and J by 6 bases, and 14 bases separated the two germline ends. Germline CDR1 MNHEY, CDR2 SMNVEV (reference sequence). This CDR3 comprises 13 residues. The CDR3, as DNA: TGTGCCAGCGGACCAGGGGCCGAAAACACCATATATTTT. This codes for CASGPGAENTIYF.

V gene TRBV6-5 combines with J gene TRBJ2-7; 8 positions match TRBD1. Germline CDR1 reads MNHEY; CDR2 reads SVGAGI. There are 15 residues in the CDR3. J was trimmed by 0 bases and V by 6 bases; bases with no gene match: 7. The CDR3 DNA sequence: TGTGCCAGCAGAGGGACAGGAACAAGCTCCTACGAGCAGTACTTC. It yields the protein CASRGTGTSSYEQYF.

V is TRBV7-2 and J is TRBJ2-1, with TRBD2 matching 11 bases. With 2 bases clipped from V and 8 bases from J, the junction kept 8 bases outside the gene matches. Germline V gives CDR1 SGHTA, CDR2 FQGNSA. The CDR3 sequence is 16 residues long. The CDR3 protein is CASSLSPSGRLDEQFF. CDR3 DNA: TGTGCCAGCAGCTTATCTCCTAGCGGGAGGCTGGATGAGCAGTTCTTC.

This chain connects TRBV18 to TRBJ1-2; the match to TRBD1 covers 9 bases. V gave up 2 bases and J gave up 5 bases; unmatched junction bases: 9. Germline-derived CDR1 and CDR2 are KGHSH and LQKENI. There are 16 residues in the CDR3. The CDR3 protein is CASSPRPGQGFYGYTF. CDR3 DNA sequence: TGTGCCAGCTCACCAAGACCGGGACAGGGATTTTATGGCTACACCTTC.

The chain has TRBV5-1 and TRBJ2-6, with a possible D match to TRBD1 (5 bases). Germline loops: CDR1 SGHRS, CDR2 YFSETQ. The length of the CDR3 is 17 residues. V was trimmed by 1 base and J by 2 bases, leaving 13 bases between them. This CDR3 is CASSLSSVGPGANVLTF. Written as DNA, the CDR3 is TGCGCCAGCAGCTTGTCTTCCGTGGGGCCTGGGGCCAACGTCCTGACTTTC.

The rearrangement uses TRBV5-1 and TRBJ1-2, with D hard to call. Between the trimmed V and J ends, which lost 0 bases and 5 bases, there was a span of 8 bases. The germline gives CDR1 SGHRS, CDR2 YFSETQ. The CDR3 sequence is 13 residues long. In nucleotides, the CDR3 is TGCGCCAGCAGCTTGGACGCGGATTATGGCTACACCTTC. Translating gives CASSLDADYGYTF.

This clone was recorded once. The chain links TRBV7-9 to TRBJ1-3; D uncertain. With 1 base removed from V and 1 base from J, the gap between germline ends came to 11 bases. The CDR3 has 16 amino acids. CDR1 is SEHNR and CDR2 is FQNEAQ in the germline V gene (reference sequence). CDR3 DNA: TGTGCCAGCAGCTTAGGATTGGCGGATTCTGGAAACACCATATATTTT. Translated: CASSLGLADSGNTIYF.

The rearrangement links TRBV7-3 to TRBJ1-6; no reliable D call. The CDR3 runs 13 residues. CDR1 is SGHTA, CDR2 FQGTGA, per germline. The germline V and J ends were trimmed by 2 bases and 9 bases, with 8 bases remaining between them. CDR3 nucleotide sequence: TGTGCCAGCAGCTTACTATGGAGTTCACCCCTCCACTTT. It translates to CASSLLWSSPLHF.

The table lists this clone with a few counts. This chain joins TRBV18 and TRBJ1-4; D unclear. V lost 4 bases to trimming and J lost 8 bases, with 11 bases between them. This CDR3 has 13 residues. Germline V gene lookup returns CDR1 KGHSH and CDR2 LQKENI. CDR3: CASSQRTGEKLFF. The CDR3 nucleotides are TGTGCCAGCTCACAAAGGACGGGGGAAAAACTGTTTTTT.

This chain joins TRBV4-3 and TRBJ1-4; a possible D gene is TRBD1 (6 bases). The CDR3 consists of 14 residues. V was shortened by 4 bases and J by 3 bases, with 9 bases between the two germline ends. CDR1 is LGHNA, CDR2 YSLEER, per germline. CDR3 sequence (DNA): TGCGCCAGCAGCCCCAGGACAGCTAATGAAAAACTGTTTTTT. It encodes CASSPRTANEKLFF.

The chain uses TRBV28 and TRBJ1-4; D ambiguous. Looked up from germline, CDR1 is MDHEN and CDR2 is SYDVKM. Between the trimmed V and J ends, which lost 3 bases and 2 bases, there was a span of 10 bases. The CDR3 extends over 15 amino acids. CDR3 nucleotide sequence: TGTGCCAGCAGTTTTCAGTCCGGGACTAATGAAAAACTGTTTTTT. This translates into CASSFQSGTNEKLFF.

This chain links TRBV24-1 with TRBJ2-3, with a possible D match to TRBD2 (6 bases). Trimming took 7 bases from V and 1 from J, leaving 8 bases between them. Germline values: CDR1 KGHDR, CDR2 SFDVKD. CDR3 length: 13 residues. The CDR3 protein is CATSLAGTDTQYF. Written as DNA, the CDR3 is TGTGCCACCAGCTTAGCGGGCACAGATACGCAGTATTTT.

The CDR3 DNA sequence: TGTGCCATCAGTCAACTAGCGGGAGCTTTCAATGAGCAGTTCTTC. Translated: CAISQLAGAFNEQFF. V and J are TRBV10-3 and TRBJ2-1; TRBD2 agrees at 11 bases. V gave up 5 bases and J gave up 6 bases; unmatched junction bases: 6. CDR1 and CDR2 (germline): ENHRY, SYGVKD. The length of the CDR3 is 15 residues.

A few counts support this clone. V is TRBV6-6 and J is TRBJ2-3; 7 bases map to TRBD2. CDR1 is MNHNY, CDR2 SVGAGI, per germline (reference sequence). This CDR3 comprises 13 residues. Unmatched junction bases numbered 3, after V lost 5 bases and J lost 4 bases. In DNA form, the CDR3 reads TGTGCCAGCAGTCGGGACTATTCAGATACGCAGTATTTT. Amino acids: CASSRDYSDTQYF.

This clone was seen a few times. The chain uses TRBV18 and TRBJ1-5, with D maybe TRBD1 (5 bases). Germline V gene sequence: CDR1 KGHSH, CDR2 LQKENI. The CDR3 loop spans 13 amino acids. The V and J ends lost 9 bases and 6 bases respectively, with 15 bases between them. This CDR3 is CASKLQETQPQHF. CDR3 DNA sequence: TGTGCCAGTAAGCTACAGGAAACTCAGCCCCAGCATTTT.

The table lists this clone with a few counts. The rearrangement links TRBV6-5 to TRBJ2-1, with D possibly matching TRBD2 (5 bases). V was shortened by 5 bases and J by 3 bases, with 8 bases between the two germline ends. Germline loops: CDR1 MNHEY, CDR2 SVGAGI. The length of the CDR3 is 13 residues. CDR3 DNA sequence: TGTGCCAGCAGTACGGGAAACTACAATGAGCAGTTCTTC. Translating gives CASSTGNYNEQFF.

This clone was seen only once. V gene TRBV6-6 combines with J gene TRBJ2-7; 8 positions agree with TRBD2. V lost 6 bases to trimming and J lost 4 bases; unmatched junction nucleotides: 11. The length of the CDR3 is 15 residues. Per the germline V gene, CDR1 is MNHNY and CDR2 is SVGAGI (reference sequence). The CDR3 DNA reads as TGTGCCAGCAGACGAAGCGGGAGAGAAGATTACGAGCAGTACTTC. As protein: CASRRSGREDYEQYF.

The chain joins TRBV27 to TRBJ1-6; weak D call: TRBD1 (6 bases). The ends were cut back, 1 base at V and 8 bases at J, with 12 bases in the middle. The CDR3 has 15 residues. Germline loops: CDR1 MNHEY, CDR2 SMNVEV (reference sequence). The DNA of the CDR3 is TGTGCCAGCAGTTTATTGCAGGGGTTACATTCACCCCTCCACTTT. It is translated as CASSLLQGLHSPLHF.

This clone was picked up one time. V gene TRBV12-2 combines with J gene TRBJ1-5; no DNA check was done on the table's D call, TRBD1. TRBV12-2 is tagged as a pseudogene. The CDR3 covers 13 residues. CDR3 DNA: TGTGCAACCCCGGGCCAGGGGGGTCAGCCCCAGCATTTT. Protein: CATPGQGGQPQHF.

The gene calls are TRBV5-1 and TRBJ2-3; D gene unclear. This CDR3 region has 16 residues. The germline V and J ends were trimmed by 3 bases and 2 bases, with 16 bases remaining between them. Germline-derived CDR1 and CDR2 are SGHRS and YFSETQ. The chain's CDR3 is CASSSLGWNPTDTQYF. The DNA of the CDR3 is TGCGCCAGCAGCTCCCTCGGGTGGAACCCCACAGATACGCAGTATTTT.